This T cell receptor (beta chain) was found in a study of T cell clonotyping in hematopoietic cell transplantation. Time point specified: recipient sample about 28 days before transplant, after cytoreduction. Repertoires were generated with immunoSEQ multiplex PCR, while TCRdb's copy carries only in-frame clones and drops some. The sample shows roughly 30,000 clones, around 82% of them seen only once. Germline V gene data show CDR1 as SNHLY and CDR2 as FYNNEI. V was cut by 4 bases and J by 1 base, with 4 bases left in between. The CDR3 loop spans 12 amino acids. V usage is TRBV2 and J usage is TRBJ1-2; D remains unclear. The material was peripheral blood mononuclear cells, obtained before stem cell transplant. The receptor's source is a middle-aged man with acute myeloid leukemia. Some clones in this sample may be carry-over from other donors' samples. The CDR3 sequence is CASSVNNYGYTF. DNA of the CDR3: TGTGCCAGCAGTGTAAATAACTATGGCTACACCTTC.